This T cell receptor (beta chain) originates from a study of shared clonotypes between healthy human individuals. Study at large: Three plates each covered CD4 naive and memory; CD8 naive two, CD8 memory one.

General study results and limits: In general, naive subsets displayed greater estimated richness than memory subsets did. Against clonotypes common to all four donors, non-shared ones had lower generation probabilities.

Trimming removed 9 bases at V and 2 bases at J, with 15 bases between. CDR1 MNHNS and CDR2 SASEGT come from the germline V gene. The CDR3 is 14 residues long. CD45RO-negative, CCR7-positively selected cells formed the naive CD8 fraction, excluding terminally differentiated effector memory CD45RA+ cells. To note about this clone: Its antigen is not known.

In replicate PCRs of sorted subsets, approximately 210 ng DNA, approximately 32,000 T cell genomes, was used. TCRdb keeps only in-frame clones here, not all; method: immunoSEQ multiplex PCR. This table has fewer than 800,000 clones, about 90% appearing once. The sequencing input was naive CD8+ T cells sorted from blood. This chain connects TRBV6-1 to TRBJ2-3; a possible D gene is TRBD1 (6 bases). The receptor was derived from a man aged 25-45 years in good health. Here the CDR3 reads CASRDTDYTDTQYF. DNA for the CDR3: TGTGCCAGTAGGGACACTGATTACACAGATACGCAGTATTTT.